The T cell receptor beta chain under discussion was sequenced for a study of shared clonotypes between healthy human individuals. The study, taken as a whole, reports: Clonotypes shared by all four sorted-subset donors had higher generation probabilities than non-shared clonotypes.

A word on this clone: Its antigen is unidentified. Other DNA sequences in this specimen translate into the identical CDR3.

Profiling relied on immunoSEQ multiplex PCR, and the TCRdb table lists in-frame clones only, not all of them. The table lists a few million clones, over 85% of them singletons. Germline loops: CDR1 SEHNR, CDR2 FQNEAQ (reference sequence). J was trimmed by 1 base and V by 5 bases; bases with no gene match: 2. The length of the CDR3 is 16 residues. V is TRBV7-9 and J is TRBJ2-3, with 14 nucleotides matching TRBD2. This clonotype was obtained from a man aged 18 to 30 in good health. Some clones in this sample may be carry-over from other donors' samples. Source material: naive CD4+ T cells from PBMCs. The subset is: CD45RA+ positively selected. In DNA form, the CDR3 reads TGTGCCAGCAGCCTGGGACTAGCGGGAGGCACAGATACGCAGTATTTT. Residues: CASSLGLAGGTDTQYF.